These 22 T cell receptor beta chains share one sample of origin, sequenced in a study of blood T cell repertoires in COVID-19. Sequencing used immunoSEQ multiplex PCR; TCRdb keeps in-frame clones, though not all of them. The sample lists around 270,000 clones; around 87% were seen once. Specimen: peripheral blood. The receptors originated from a woman aged 45-65 years with acute or convalescent COVID-19.

The V and J genes are TRBV6-5 and TRBJ2-3; D remains unclear. Trimming removed 6 bases at V and 8 bases at J, with 15 bases between. The germline V gene has CDR1 MNHEY and CDR2 SVGAGI. The CDR3 contains 13 residues. CDR3 protein: CASRNIRLGTQYF. CDR3 in DNA: TGTGCCAGCAGAAACATAAGACTGGGTACGCAGTATTTT.

This chain connects TRBV7-9 to TRBJ2-7, with D unresolved. Germline V gives CDR1 SEHNR, CDR2 FQNEAQ (reference sequence). Trimming took off 2 bases at V and 0 bases at J, with 11 bases between the two ends. CDR3 size: 15 residues. Here the CDR3 DNA reads TGTGCCAGCAGCTTACCCGTTTCGAGCTCCTACGAGCAGTACTTC. It codes for CASSLPVSSSYEQYF. Using reference TRBV7-9 and TRBJ2-7 for the parts outside the CDR3, the full variable domain is DTGVSQNPRHKITKRGQNVTFRCDPISEHNRLYWYRQTLGQGPEFLTYFQNEAQLEKSRLLSDRFSAERPKGSFSTLEIQRTEQGDSAMYLCASSLPVSSSYEQYFGPGTRLTVT.

This chain links TRBV30 with TRBJ2-7; 8 nucleotides match TRBD2. The germline gives CDR1 GTSNPN, CDR2 SVGIG (reference sequence). The trim removed 0 bases at V and 2 bases at J, leaving 6 bases unmatched. The length of the CDR3 is 15 residues. The CDR3 here is CAWSVSSGTTYEQYF. The DNA of the CDR3 is TGTGCCTGGAGTGTGAGTAGCGGGACAACCTACGAGCAGTACTTC.

The chain is built from TRBV7-2 and TRBJ2-7, with 7 bases identical to TRBD2. From germline, CDR1 is SGHTA and CDR2 FQGNSA. The CDR3 spans 13 residues. Germline trimming cut 4 bases from V and 1 base from J; bases unmatched to any gene: 1. As DNA, the CDR3 is TGTGCCAGCAGCTGGGAGGGGTCCTACGAGCAGTACTTC. Its translation: CASSWEGSYEQYF.

This sequence joins TRBV7-9 and TRBJ1-3, with D possibly matching TRBD1 (6 bases). Germline lookup yields CDR1 SEHNR and CDR2 FQNEAQ (reference sequence). CDR3 length equals 16 residues. Between the trimmed V and J ends, which lost 1 base and 2 bases, there was a span of 12 bases. CDR3 DNA sequence: TGTGCCAGCAGCTTAGAATGGGGGCCCACTGGAAACACCATATATTTT. The encoded protein is CASSLEWGPTGNTIYF.

This chain joins TRBV7-2 and TRBJ2-7; maybe TRBD1 (5 bases). V lost 5 bases and J 12 bases, leaving 26 bases between the germline ends. There are 15 residues in the CDR3. Germline CDR1 and CDR2: SGHTA and FQGNSA. The CDR3 sequence: CASSLRSVQTGFWYF. The CDR3 nucleotides read TGTGCCAGCAGCCTTAGGTCCGTTCAAACAGGATTTTGGTACTTC. Variable domain in full (rest from reference TRBV7-2 and TRBJ2-7): GAGVSQSPSNKVTEKGKDVELRCDPISGHTALYWYRQSLGQGLEFLIYFQGNSAPDKSGLPSDRFSAERTGGSVSTLTIQRTQQEDSAVYLCASSLRSVQTGFWYFGPGTRLTVT.

The CDR3: CASSYSGRGGGYTF. The CDR3, as DNA: TGTGCCAGCAGTTACTCTGGGCGGGGCGGTGGCTACACCTTC. This chain uses TRBV6-2 or TRBV6-3 with TRBJ1-2, with D maybe TRBD1 (5 bases). With 0 bases removed from V and 7 bases from J, the gap between germline ends came to 12 bases. Germline-derived CDR1 and CDR2 are MNHEY and SVGEGT. The CDR3 is 14 residues long.

This sequence joins TRBV28 and TRBJ2-7; 11 bases are shared with TRBD2. V lost 6 bases to trimming and J lost 4 bases; unmatched junction nucleotides: 8. This CDR3 contains 15 residues. The V gene's germline CDR1 is MDHEN and CDR2 SYDVKM. CDR3 nucleotides: TGTGCCAGCAGCTCCGGGACTAGCGGCCCATACGAGCAGTACTTC. Translation gives CASSSGTSGPYEQYF.

The chain recombines TRBV3-1 (or the pseudogene TRBV3-2) with TRBJ2-1; D might be TRBD1 (5 bases). The CDR3 consists of 13 residues. V was cut by 2 bases and J by 6 bases, with 8 bases left in between. Germline V gene sequence: CDR1 LGHDT, CDR2 YNNKEL (reference sequence). CDR3 nucleotide sequence: TGTGCCAGCAGCCAAATGACAGTCAATGAGCAGTTCTTC. It specifies CASSQMTVNEQFF.

The chain is built from TRBV30 and TRBJ2-2, with 8 bases aligning to TRBD1. The V segment lost 3 bases and the J segment 4 bases; nucleotides outside the gene matches: 7. The CDR3 is made up of 15 amino acids. Looked up from germline, CDR1 is GTSNPN and CDR2 is SVGIG (reference sequence). CDR3 sequence (DNA): TGTGCCTGGAGACCCAGGGGGCGAGGCACCGGGGAGCTGTTTTTT. Its translation is CAWRPRGRGTGELFF. Variable domain in full (rest from reference TRBV30 and TRBJ2-2): SQTIHQWPATLVQPVGSPLSLECTVEGTSNPNLYWYRQAAGRGLQLLFYSVGIGQISSEVPQNLSASRPQDRQFILSSKKLLLSDSGFYLCAWRPRGRGTGELFFGEGSRLTVL.

CDR3 region: CASSPQSASGQETQYF. The CDR3, as DNA: TGTGCCAGCAGCCCGCAGTCGGCTAGCGGGCAAGAGACCCAGTACTTC. V usage is TRBV6-2 or TRBV6-3 and J usage is TRBJ2-5; 8 bases map to TRBD2. V lost 6 bases to trimming and J lost 2 bases; unmatched junction nucleotides: 11. The CDR3 is 16 residues long. Looked up from germline, CDR1 is MNHEY and CDR2 is SVGEGT.

The rearrangement uses TRBV6-2 or TRBV6-3 and TRBJ2-1, with 11 bases that match TRBD2. The ends lost 6 bases at V and 5 bases at J; junction bases unmatched: 12. The CDR3 extends over 17 amino acids. Germline V CDR1 and CDR2: MNHEY, SVGEGT. The CDR3 bases are TGTGCCAGCAGCCATCGTCCGGGACTAGCGGTTCACAATGAGCAGTTCTTC. It codes for CASSHRPGLAVHNEQFF.

In this sample, this clone turned up a few times. This chain joins TRBV7-9 and TRBJ2-7; D perhaps matches TRBD1 (6 bases). This CDR3 comprises 16 residues. Trimming took 5 bases from V and 9 from J, leaving 26 bases between them. Germline V gives CDR1 SEHNR, CDR2 FQNEAQ (reference sequence). The CDR3, as DNA: TGTGCCAGCAGCAGGGGACGGACAGCCGACCCGGGTGCGCAGTACTTC. Protein product: CASSRGRTADPGAQYF. Full variable domain (outside the CDR3, taken from reference TRBV7-9 and TRBJ2-7): DTGVSQNPRHKITKRGQNVTFRCDPISEHNRLYWYRQTLGQGPEFLTYFQNEAQLEKSRLLSDRFSAERPKGSFSTLEIQRTEQGDSAMYLCASSRGRTADPGAQYFGPGTRLTVT.

The rearrangement uses TRBV4-3 and TRBJ1-5, with 9 positions matching TRBD1. With 0 bases clipped from V and 5 bases from J, the junction kept 5 bases outside the gene matches. This CDR3 spans 16 amino acids. The V gene's germline CDR1 is LGHNA and CDR2 YSLEER. The CDR3 region has the DNA TGCGCCAGCAGCCAAGATAGGACAGGGGTCGATCAGCCCCAGCATTTT. Translated, it gives CASSQDRTGVDQPQHF.

V gene TRBV28 combines with J gene TRBJ2-7; tentative D call: TRBD2 (5 bases). The CDR3 has 13 amino acids. V lost 8 bases to trimming and J lost 4 bases, with 15 bases between them. Germline loops: CDR1 MDHEN, CDR2 SYDVKM. The CDR3 sequence is CASYPRAGYEQYF. CDR3 coding DNA: TGTGCCAGCTACCCGCGGGCCGGATACGAGCAGTACTTC.

The chain uses TRBV6-6 and TRBJ1-1; D is uncertain. V was shortened by 0 bases and J by 9 bases, with 8 bases between the two germline ends. There are 12 residues in the CDR3. The germline V gene has CDR1 MNHNY and CDR2 SVGAGI (reference sequence). Here the CDR3 DNA reads TGTGCCAGCAGTTACTCGCGGCAGCAAGCTTTCTTT. Its translation is CASSYSRQQAFF.

The chain employs TRBV19 and TRBJ1-1; D is ambiguous. CDR1 and CDR2 (germline): LNHDA, SQIVND (reference sequence). V was clipped by 2 bases and J by 0 bases, with 10 bases between them. The CDR3 totals 15 residues. CDR3 nucleotides: TGTGCCAGTAGTATACTGGGCCGGATGAACACTGAAGCTTTCTTT. Its protein is CASSILGRMNTEAFF.

V usage is TRBV19 and J usage is TRBJ2-6; TRBD1 is a possible D gene (6 bases). The V end lost 5 bases, the J end lost 4 bases, and 9 bases lay between the germline ends. Germline V gene sequence: CDR1 LNHDA, CDR2 SQIVND (reference sequence). The CDR3 loop spans 14 amino acids. CDR3 nucleotide sequence: TGTGCCAGTAGTTCAGGGGACGGGGCCAACGTCCTGACTTTC. Translated: CASSSGDGANVLTF.

The CDR3 spells CASSLQQGAEAFF. Here the CDR3 DNA reads TGTGCCAGCAGCTTGCAACAGGGGGCTGAAGCTTTCTTT. The rearrangement joins TRBV7-6 to TRBJ1-1, with 8 positions matching TRBD1. Losses at the gene ends were 3 bases for V and 6 bases for J; bases not matched to a gene: 3. Germline-derived CDR1 and CDR2 are SGHVS and FNYEAQ. This CDR3 is built from 13 residues.

This chain uses TRBV28 with TRBJ2-3, with D possibly being TRBD1 (6 bases). V was cut by 4 bases and J by 4 bases, with 21 bases left in between. Germline assignment: CDR1 MDHEN and CDR2 SYDVKM. The CDR3 spans 17 residues. CDR3 amino acids: CASSSGRQAGAADTQYF. The CDR3 DNA reads TGTGCCAGCAGTTCGGGGCGTCAGGCAGGGGCGGCAGATACGCAGTATTTT.

J is TRBJ2-2 and V is TRBV12-5; 9 bases are a match to TRBD2. J was trimmed by 6 bases and V by 7 bases; bases with no gene match: 6. The CDR3 totals 14 residues. Germline assignment: CDR1 LGHNT and CDR2 FRNRAP. CDR3 region: CASALSGSPGELFF. The CDR3 nucleotides read TGTGCTAGTGCCCTTAGCGGGAGTCCCGGGGAGCTGTTTTTT.

This chain connects TRBV18 to TRBJ1-6; 7 bases map to TRBD1. The CDR3 contains 14 residues. The trim removed 6 bases at V and 10 bases at J, leaving 9 bases unmatched. The germline CDR1 and CDR2 sequences are KGHSH and LQKENI. CDR3 nucleotides: TGTGCCAGCTCCCCAGGGCAGGGGGACTCACCCCTCCACTTT. Protein: CASSPGQGDSPLHF.